Presented here are 17 T cell receptor beta chains from one specimen sequenced in a study of immune cell composition in non-small cell lung cancer. Sequenced by immunoSEQ multiplex PCR; TCRdb stores in-frame clones only, minus some. This sample has about 16,000 clones, with 77% found just once. Normal lung was taken at the farthest possible site, at least 3 cm from tumour. In addition, the sample was reused for a study of CD4 T cells in lung cancer.

The sample consisted of non-adjacent lung tissue. These receptors all stem from a human donor with non-small cell lung cancer.

This rearrangement joins TRBV11-3 to TRBJ2-5; D gene ambiguous. The length of the CDR3 is 14 residues. CDR1 and CDR2 from the germline V gene are SGHNT and YENEEA. Trimming shortened V by 2 bases and J by 4 bases, and 11 bases separated the two germline ends. The CDR3 here is CASSLTLGSETQYF. CDR3 in DNA: TGTGCCAGCAGCTTAACGCTAGGCTCAGAGACCCAGTACTTC.

The chain combines TRBV5-1 with TRBJ2-1; 9 bases line up with TRBD2. Trimming cost V 3 bases and J 1 base; bases outside gene matches: 5. This CDR3 comprises 16 residues. Germline V CDR1 and CDR2: SGHRS, YFSETQ. The CDR3 sequence is CASSSGSGGSYNEQFF. The CDR3 DNA reads as TGCGCCAGCAGCTCGGGAAGCGGGGGGTCCTACAATGAGCAGTTCTTC.

This chain links TRBV19 with TRBJ2-5, with 12 positions matching TRBD2. The V gene end was trimmed by 10 bases and the J gene end by 5 bases; junction bases not matched to a gene: 11. This CDR3 has 15 residues. In germline, CDR1 is LNHDA, CDR2 SQIVND (reference sequence). CDR3: CATLAGGQMDETQYF. Here the CDR3 DNA reads TGTGCCACCCTAGCGGGGGGGCAGATGGATGAGACCCAGTACTTC.

The gene calls are TRBV27 and TRBJ1-1; no reliable D call. This CDR3 spans 14 amino acids. Per germline, CDR1 MNHEY and CDR2 SMNVEV (reference sequence). Trimming pared 3 bases from V and 3 bases from J, leaving 11 bases between. The CDR3 DNA sequence: TGTGCCAGCAGTTTTGTCGGAGGATACACTGAAGCTTTCTTT. This codes for CASSFVGGYTEAFF.

V is TRBV7-8 and J is TRBJ2-6; D possibly corresponds to TRBD1 (5 bases). Trimming stripped 5 bases from V and 1 base from J, with 12 bases between. Germline V gives CDR1 SGHVS, CDR2 FQNEAQ. The CDR3 length is 16 residues. The CDR3 loop is CASSPTPGSGANVLTF. The CDR3 coding sequence is TGTGCCAGCAGCCCTACCCCAGGGTCTGGGGCCAACGTCCTGACTTTC.

The chain carries TRBV6-5 and TRBJ1-2, with 7 bases lining up with TRBD1. CDR1 is MNHEY, CDR2 SVGAGI, per germline. CDR3 length: 15 amino acids. Trimming removed 3 bases from V and 7 bases from J; junction bases left unmatched: 11. CDR3 in DNA: TGTGCCAGCAGTTATCACCAGGACAGGTCCGCTGGCTACACCTTC. As protein: CASSYHQDRSAGYTF.

The chain carries TRBV7-9 and TRBJ1-6; TRBD1 matches 8 bases. Germline CDR1 SEHNR, CDR2 FQNEAQ (reference sequence). V lost 1 base to trimming and J lost 11 bases; unmatched junction nucleotides: 10. The CDR3 extends over 16 amino acids. CDR3: CASSLGGDRMTAPLHF. As DNA, the CDR3 is TGTGCCAGCAGCTTAGGTGGGGACAGGATGACGGCACCCCTCCACTTT.

This chain links TRBV6-5 with TRBJ1-4; TRBD1 agrees at 8 bases. The germline gives CDR1 MNHEY, CDR2 SVGAGI. This CDR3 comprises 14 residues. V trimming: 5 bases; J trimming: 7 bases; junction bases outside the gene matches: 6. In nucleotides, the CDR3 is TGTGCCAGCAGTGCAGGGGGCAGGGGTGAAAAACTGTTTTTT. This sequence encodes CASSAGGRGEKLFF.

The chain is built from TRBV11-2 and TRBJ2-7, with no clear D. Germline V gene data show CDR1 as SGHAT and CDR2 as FQNNGV. There are 12 residues in the CDR3. V shed 2 bases and J shed 9 bases, with 11 bases lying between them. The CDR3 loop is CASSLTTALQYF. CDR3 coding DNA: TGTGCCAGCAGCTTAACGACGGCGCTGCAGTACTTC.

V usage is TRBV7-2 and J usage is TRBJ2-5, with no clear D. The V gene's germline CDR1 is SGHTA and CDR2 FQGNSA. This CDR3 contains 12 residues. Trimming stripped 6 bases from V and 5 bases from J, with 10 bases between. The CDR3 region is CASSRGSETQYF. The CDR3 DNA follows: TGTGCCAGCAGTCGAGGCTCCGAGACCCAGTACTTC.

This clone was found a few times. The rearrangement joins TRBV27 to TRBJ2-2, with D uncertain. The length of the CDR3 is 12 residues. Trimming stripped 3 bases from V and 6 bases from J, with 5 bases between. The V gene's germline CDR1 is MNHEY and CDR2 SMNVEV (reference sequence). The CDR3 loop is CASSLPAGELFF. DNA for the CDR3: TGTGCCAGCAGTTTGCCAGCCGGGGAGCTGTTTTTT.

V gene TRBV29-1 combines with J gene TRBJ1-5; D is undetermined. V was trimmed by 4 bases and J by 1 base, leaving 8 bases between them. Germline-derived CDR1 and CDR2 are SQVTM and ANQGSEA. The CDR3 is made up of 13 amino acids. Written as DNA, the CDR3 is TGCAGCGTTGCCCTGGACAGCAATCAGCCCCAGCATTTT. Protein product: CSVALDSNQPQHF.

V usage is TRBV18 and J usage is TRBJ2-1; 10 bases are shared with TRBD1. Germline CDR1 reads KGHSH; CDR2 reads LQKENI. The CDR3 totals 16 residues. Trimming at V came to 1 base and at J to 6 bases, leaving 6 bases not matched to a gene. The CDR3 nucleotides read TGTGCCAGCTCACCACAGGGGACAGGGGTCTCCAATGAGCAGTTCTTC. Its protein product is CASSPQGTGVSNEQFF.

The CDR3 DNA is TGTGCCAGCAGCTTAGCGAATGGACTAGCGGGGGGACAAGAGACCCAGTACTTC. It yields the protein CASSLANGLAGGQETQYF. V usage is TRBV7-2 and J usage is TRBJ2-5, with TRBD2 matching 14 bases. This CDR3 contains 18 residues. The junction had 5 bases not matched to a gene; V was cut back by 0 bases and J by 2 bases. The germline V gene has CDR1 SGHTA and CDR2 FQGNSA.

By sample fraction, this clone is medium-sized. This sequence joins TRBV4-3 and TRBJ2-7, with D perhaps matching TRBD2 (6 bases). CDR3 length equals 15 residues. V was clipped by 3 bases and J by 2 bases, with 14 bases between them. Germline V gene sequence: CDR1 LGHNA, CDR2 YSLEER. In DNA form, the CDR3 reads TGCGCCAGCAGCCAGAACTCCGGGACTCCCTACGAGCAGTACTTC. Protein sequence: CASSQNSGTPYEQYF.

V gene TRBV6-1 combines with J gene TRBJ2-7, with D unclear. Germline V gene data show CDR1 as MNHNS and CDR2 as SASEGT. The CDR3 spans 12 residues. The V end was cut by 8 bases, the J end by 2 bases, with 10 bases between. CDR3 sequence reads: CASGPETYEQYF. The DNA of the CDR3 is TGTGCCAGCGGACCCGAAACCTACGAGCAGTACTTC.

This sequence joins TRBV28 and TRBJ1-3; TRBD1 might be the D (5 bases). The V and J ends lost 9 bases and 1 base respectively, with 13 bases between them. CDR3 length equals 14 residues. CDR1 and CDR2 (germline): MDHEN, SYDVKM. In DNA form, the CDR3 reads TGTGCCAGTCACAGGTGGGGGTCTGGAAACACCATATATTTT. Translation: CASHRWGSGNTIYF.